The next 24 T cell receptor beta chains were all read from a single sample in a study of T cell clones after liver transplantation. Generated by immunoSEQ multiplex PCR, the TCRdb table keeps only in-frame clones and is missing some. The repertoire holds about 85,000 clones, with around four fifths as singletons. The sequences come from CD4+ T cells from blood, collected just over 45 months after liver transplant. The source of these receptors is a human patient who received a liver transplant. Some T cells may arise from the graft donor.

A few counts support this clone. The J gene is TRBJ2-1, the V gene TRBV5-8, with D hard to call. CDR1 SGHTS and CDR2 YDEGEE come from the germline V gene. The CDR3 consists of 14 residues. Trimming removed 4 bases from V and 2 bases from J, with 10 bases in between. CDR3 coding DNA: TGTGCCAGCAGCCAGCTAATAACCTACAATGAGCAGTTCTTC. Translation: CASSQLITYNEQFF.

This clone was recorded once. The J gene is TRBJ2-6, the V gene TRBV7-9; 7 bases align to TRBD1. The CDR3 sequence is 14 residues long. V gave up 4 bases and J gave up 8 bases; unmatched junction bases: 5. Looked up from germline, CDR1 is SEHNR and CDR2 is FQNEAQ (reference sequence). For the CDR3, the DNA is TGTGCCAGCAGCTCCGACAGGGTACCCAACGTCCTGACTTTC. It is translated as CASSSDRVPNVLTF.

About this clone: Other DNA sequences within the sample encode an identical CDR3. V and J are TRBV6-6 and TRBJ2-7, with 9 bases that match TRBD1. The CDR3 consists of 14 residues. CDR1 and CDR2 from the germline V gene are MNHNY and SVGAGI (reference sequence). V shed 6 bases, J shed 1 base, and the junction held 4 bases outside the gene matches. Here the CDR3 DNA reads TGTGCCAGCAGGAGGACAGGGGATTCCTACGAGCAGTACTTC. Encoded protein: CASRRTGDSYEQYF.

This clone was detected only a few times. This sequence joins TRBV19 and TRBJ1-4; 7 nucleotides agree with TRBD1. CDR3 length equals 14 residues. Germline V gives CDR1 LNHDA, CDR2 SQIVND (reference sequence). The J segment lost 8 bases and the V segment lost 4 bases, leaving 7 bases of the junction unmatched. For the CDR3, the DNA is TGTGCCAGTAGTACCTCGACAGGGCCAGAAAAACTGTTTTTT. Translated, it gives CASSTSTGPEKLFF. Full variable domain (remainder filled in from reference TRBV19 and TRBJ1-4): DGGITQSPKYLFRKEGQNVTLSCEQNLNHDAMYWYRQDPGQGLRLIYYSQIVNDFQKGDIAEGYSVSREKKESFPLTVTSAQKNPTAFYLCASSTSTGPEKLFFGSGTQLSVL.

The chain has TRBV5-8 and TRBJ2-2; D not resolved. The CDR3 contains 15 residues. V gave up 0 bases and J gave up 0 bases, with 6 bases separating them. Germline V gene sequence: CDR1 SGHTS, CDR2 YDEGEE. For the CDR3, the DNA is TGTGCCAGCAGCTTGGGGCTAGCGAACACCGGGGAGCTGTTTTTT. Its protein product is CASSLGLANTGELFF.

The chain is built from TRBV28 and TRBJ2-6, with D possibly TRBD1 on 5 matching bases. The germline V gene has CDR1 MDHEN and CDR2 SYDVKM. Trimming removed 6 bases at V and 0 bases at J, with 9 bases between. CDR3 size: 15 residues. The CDR3 coding sequence is TGTGCCAGCAGGACAGTAAGCTCTGGGGCCAACGTCCTGACTTTC. It codes for CASRTVSSGANVLTF.

This clone was recorded once. The CDR3 region has the DNA TGCGCCAGCAGCTCGGGACAAATCCAAGAGACCCAGTACTTC. Amino acids: CASSSGQIQETQYF. The genes are TRBV5-1 and TRBJ2-5; D possibly corresponds to TRBD1 (6 bases). The CDR3 sequence is 14 residues long. Germline values: CDR1 SGHRS, CDR2 YFSETQ. Trimming pared 3 bases from V and 1 base from J, leaving 10 bases between.

This clone was counted only a few times. The chain is built from TRBV28 and TRBJ1-2, with 10 bases identical to TRBD1. There are 14 residues in the CDR3. Losses at the gene ends were 6 bases for V and 5 bases for J; bases not matched to a gene: 6. From germline, CDR1 is MDHEN and CDR2 SYDVKM. DNA of the CDR3: TGTGCCAGCAGGGTGGACAGGGGGAGGTATGGCTACACCTTC. This sequence encodes CASRVDRGRYGYTF.

The chain uses TRBV4-2 and TRBJ2-3, with 7 bases lining up with TRBD2. The V and J ends lost 2 bases and 0 bases, in that order; junction bases with no gene match: 8. The CDR3 contains 17 residues. CDR1 LGHNA and CDR2 YNFKEQ come from the germline V gene. In DNA form, the CDR3 reads TGTGCCAGCAGCCAACCTCCCTATAGCGGGAGCACAGATACGCAGTATTTT. This codes for CASSQPPYSGSTDTQYF.

This sequence joins TRBV11-1 and TRBJ2-7; the match to TRBD2 covers 7 bases. From germline, CDR1 is SGHAT and CDR2 FQDESV (reference sequence). The CDR3 runs 15 residues. V shed 3 bases and J 0 bases; nucleotides not matched to a gene: 5. CDR3: CASSFRGGSSYEQYF. The CDR3 nucleotides are TGTGCCAGCAGCTTTAGGGGAGGGAGCTCCTACGAGCAGTACTTC. Full variable domain (missing parts from reference TRBV11-1 and TRBJ2-7): EAEVAQSPRYKITEKSQAVAFWCDPISGHATLYWYRQILGQGPELLVQFQDESVVDDSQLPKDRFSAERLKGVDSTLKIQPAELGDSAMYLCASSFRGGSSYEQYFGPGTRLTVT.

In this sample, this clone turned up once. The chain employs TRBV11-2 and TRBJ2-2; D is undetermined. This CDR3 is built from 14 residues. V lost 1 base and J lost 6, with 9 bases in between. Germline values: CDR1 SGHAT, CDR2 FQNNGV. The CDR3 sequence: CASSLAGSSGELFF. DNA for the CDR3: TGTGCCAGCAGCTTAGCAGGATCATCCGGGGAGCTGTTTTTT.

The chain carries TRBV7-2 and TRBJ1-2; perhaps TRBD1 as D (5 bases). The CDR3 sequence is 15 residues long. Germline CDR1 and CDR2: SGHTA and FQGNSA. With 1 base removed from V and 4 bases from J, the gap between germline ends came to 13 bases. The CDR3 DNA is TGTGCCAGCAGCTTAGACCCAAGGGGTAGCTATGGCTACACCTTC. Translating it yields CASSLDPRGSYGYTF.

V usage is TRBV2 and J usage is TRBJ2-1; D is possibly TRBD2 (5 bases). The CDR3 spans 13 residues. Trimming stripped 7 bases from V and 2 bases from J, with 9 bases between. Germline assignment: CDR1 SNHLY and CDR2 FYNNEI. CDR3 region: CASTLAPYNEQFF. The CDR3 DNA reads as TGTGCCAGCACGCTAGCCCCCTACAATGAGCAGTTCTTC.

The chain joins TRBV7-2 to TRBJ2-7, with 8 bases that match TRBD2. Germline V lookup: CDR1 SGHTA, CDR2 FQGNSA. V lost 1 base, J lost 0 bases, and 5 bases stayed unmatched. This CDR3 spans 16 amino acids. DNA for the CDR3: TGTGCCAGCAGCTTAGGTACGGGAGGGAGCTCCTACGAGCAGTACTTC. Its translation: CASSLGTGGSSYEQYF.

The CDR3 sequence: CASSSRDIQYF. The CDR3 DNA is TGTGCCAGCAGTTCCCGGGACATTCAGTACTTC. The chain couples TRBV7-2 to TRBJ2-4; unclear D gene. CDR1 SGHTA and CDR2 FQGNSA come from the germline V gene. The CDR3 covers 11 residues. Trimming left V 6 bases short and J 8 bases short, with 8 bases between.

The rearrangement joins TRBV5-1 to TRBJ2-7; TRBD1 is a possible D gene (6 bases). Germline loops: CDR1 SGHRS, CDR2 YFSETQ. Trimming cost V 5 bases and J 0 bases, with 12 bases left between them. The CDR3 runs 14 residues. CDR3 residues: CASRRADSSYEQYF. The CDR3 bases are TGCGCCAGCAGAAGGGCGGACAGCTCCTACGAGCAGTACTTC.

This sequence joins TRBV28 and TRBJ2-1; D may be TRBD1 (5 bases). The CDR3 is 15 residues long. Germline values: CDR1 MDHEN, CDR2 SYDVKM. The V end was cut by 6 bases, the J end by 1 base, with 13 bases between. CDR3 loop: CASSPYRFSYNEQFF. The CDR3 region has the DNA TGTGCCAGCAGCCCTTACAGGTTTTCCTACAATGAGCAGTTCTTC.

This clone has a handful of counts. This chain links TRBV5-1 with TRBJ1-1; a possible D gene is TRBD1 (6 bases). This CDR3 has 14 amino acids. The germline V gene encodes CDR1 SGHRS and CDR2 YFSETQ. V dropped 1 base and J dropped 3 bases, with 10 bases sitting between them. The CDR3 nucleotides read TGCGCCAGCAGCTTGTCAGGGGTAGACACTGAAGCTTTCTTT. Amino acids: CASSLSGVDTEAFF.

V gene TRBV6-5 combines with J gene TRBJ1-3; 8 bases map to TRBD1. The CDR3 loop spans 14 amino acids. Germline V gives CDR1 MNHEY, CDR2 SVGAGI. The ends lost 4 bases at V and 7 bases at J; junction bases unmatched: 6. This CDR3 reads CASSSPSGGNTIYF. CDR3 nucleotide sequence: TGTGCCAGCAGTTCCCCCTCAGGGGGCAACACCATATATTTT.

This rearrangement joins TRBV15 to TRBJ1-5; a weak D match, TRBD1 (6 bases). Trimming pared 0 bases from V and 7 bases from J, leaving 16 bases between. Germline V gene lookup returns CDR1 LNHNV and CDR2 YYDKDF (reference sequence). The CDR3 totals 16 residues. CDR3 coding DNA: TGTGCCACCAGCAGAGATCCCCCAGGGACACCCCAGCCCCAGCATTTT. Protein product: CATSRDPPGTPQPQHF.

V and J are TRBV6-5 and TRBJ1-1; 9 bases are shared with TRBD1. The CDR3 totals 14 residues. With 5 bases clipped from V and 8 bases from J, the junction kept 9 bases outside the gene matches. The V gene's germline CDR1 is MNHEY and CDR2 SVGAGI. The CDR3 DNA sequence: TGTGCCAGCAGTAGACGAATCGGACAGGGGGAAGCTTTCTTT. Translated: CASSRRIGQGEAFF.

This clone has more than one count but fewer than ten. The rearrangement links TRBV2 to TRBJ1-5; D uncertain. The germline V gene has CDR1 SNHLY and CDR2 FYNNEI. CDR3 length: 14 amino acids. V lost 2 bases, J lost 5 bases, and 10 bases lay in between. The CDR3, as DNA: TGTGCCAGCAGTGAAAGGAGGGTTCATCAGCCCCAGCATTTT. Its protein is CASSERRVHQPQHF.

This clone was observed a handful of times. This chain joins TRBV30 and TRBJ2-2; D may correspond to TRBD1 or TRBD2 (5 bases each). The CDR3 sequence is 14 residues long. The ends were cut back, 5 bases at V and 6 bases at J, with 16 bases in the middle. Germline V gene sequence: CDR1 GTSNPN, CDR2 SVGIG (reference sequence). DNA for the CDR3: TGTGCCTGGGAACGGGACCTGTGGGCCGGGGAGCTGTTTTTT. It encodes CAWERDLWAGELFF. Combining the CDR3 with reference TRBV30 and TRBJ2-2 gives the whole variable domain SQTIHQWPATLVQPVGSPLSLECTVEGTSNPNLYWYRQAAGRGLQLLFYSVGIGQISSEVPQNLSASRPQDRQFILSSKKLLLSDSGFYLCAWERDLWAGELFFGEGSRLTVL.

The rearrangement uses TRBV28 and TRBJ2-2; D is unresolved. Trimming pared 7 bases from V and 2 bases from J, leaving 11 bases between. From germline, CDR1 is MDHEN and CDR2 SYDVKM. The CDR3 sequence is 14 residues long. CDR3 residues: CASTGQPNTGELFF. DNA of the CDR3: TGTGCCAGCACGGGCCAGCCTAACACCGGGGAGCTGTTTTTT.